This paragraph reports one TCR beta chain. The junction had 15 bases not matched to a gene; V was cut back by 3 bases and J by 0 bases. CDR1 is SNHLY and CDR2 is FYNNEI in the germline V gene. This CDR3 region has 20 residues. The data were produced by immunoSEQ multiplex PCR, yet TCRdb's version contains in-frame clones alone and is incomplete. Among around 100,000 clones listed, about 86% were seen once. This sample is part of a study of blood T cell repertoires in COVID-19. Whole-study context: Material from acute and convalescent COVID-19 was sourced from the United States, Italy and Spain. PBMCs, B-cell-depleted T cells, or T cells were the source of the cDNA or gDNA that made up the material.

Enrollees, roughly 18 to 90 years old, lived in approximately 25 US areas. Recovered Cohort 3 donors showed two negative PCRs, clearance, or symptom resolution. Sequenced input: PBMCs or T cells enriched from blood (not recorded which). The chain combines TRBV2 with TRBJ2-1; 9 nucleotides match TRBD2. This receptor was obtained from a woman aged 45-60 years who had recovered from COVID-19. The CDR3 loop is CASSDRTSVFWSNSYNEQFF. CDR3 in DNA: TGTGCCAGCAGTGATCGGACTAGCGTATTTTGGTCCAACTCCTACAATGAGCAGTTCTTC. Filled out from reference TRBV2 and TRBJ2-1, the complete variable domain reads EPEVTQTPSHQVTQMGQEVILRCVPISNHLYFYWYRQILGQKVEFLVSFYNNEISEKSEIFDDQFSVERPDGSNFTLKIRSTKLEDSAMYFCASSDRTSVFWSNSYNEQFFGPGTRLTVL.